This T cell receptor (beta chain) originates from a study of blood T cells in healthy people across ages. The study's findings and limits: Roughly linear age-related decline in beta diversity appeared, significant by age about 40. Because sorting was not performed, PBMCs prevented conclusive naive versus antigen-experienced comparison.

Remarks on this clonotype: What it recognizes is unknown.

Using a J-beta primer mix together with a sample-barcoded 5' primer, a second PCR was run for roughly 7 to 11 cycles. CDR3-containing paired-end reads numbered at least 2.5 million in each sample. In TCRdb, the 5' RACE reads were re-called with MiXCR into one record per CDR3 protein. This sample has approximately 1.5 million distinct CDR3 sequences, with roughly a third found just once. Germline V gene lookup returns CDR1 SGHDT and CDR2 YYEEEE. Trimming shortened V by 1 base and J by 9 bases, and 5 bases separated the two germline ends. CDR3 length: 12 amino acids. V usage is TRBV5-6 and J usage is TRBJ1-6, with no clear D. Material: blood. This clonotype originated in a woman younger than 45 in good health. The CDR3 loop is CASSLMSSPLHF. The CDR3 coding sequence is TGTGCCAGCAGCTTGATGAGTTCACCCCTCCACTTT.